This T cell receptor (beta chain) was observed in a study of cytomegalovirus exposure and HLA in healthy donors. Study-level points and caveats: On later analysis, the bulk of CMV-associated TCR beta chains appeared to be HLA-restricted. CMV serostatus was the only recorded immune exposure for donors.

Use of 60 Vbeta and 13 Jbeta primers characterized the PCR. The data were produced by immunoSEQ multiplex PCR, yet TCRdb's version contains in-frame clones alone and is incomplete. Found here are 55,000 to 65,000 clones, 65% to 90% of them singletons; the top ten hold 9.5% to 12%. Nominally healthy donors provided the samples, though records likely missed some immune exposures. Notes on this clone: Its antigen is currently unknown.

The CDR3 covers 13 residues. CDR1 and CDR2 from the germline V gene are MGHRA and YSYEKL. V shed 3 bases and J shed 2 bases, with 8 bases lying between them. This chain connects TRBV4-1 to TRBJ2-7, with a tentative D call TRBD1 (6 bases). Sample: PBMCs. The clonotype comes from a female donor in good health and CMV-seronegative. The DNA for the CDR3 is TGCGCCAGCAGCCAGGGGACACCCTACGAGCAGTACTTC. Residues: CASSQGTPYEQYF.